This passage covers 11 T cell receptor beta chains from one sample sequenced in a study of T cells in Graves' hyperthyroidism and ophthalmopathy. The TCR beta CDR3 regions underwent amplification using RNA transcripts as the source. The HTBI primer set drove a first-round RT-PCR of the TCR CDR3. Each CDR3 protein gets one entry after TCRdb re-called the multiplex PCR reads with MiXCR. The table lists approximately 200,000 distinct CDR3 sequences, around 16% of them singletons. Input material: blood. These receptors originate from a man in his forties or fifties with Graves' hyperthyroidism.

This clonotype was seen at least ten times. The rearrangement joins TRBV2 to TRBJ2-2; 8 bases are shared with TRBD1. CDR1 is SNHLY, CDR2 FYNNEI, per germline. The ends lost 8 bases at V and 8 bases at J; junction bases unmatched: 7. This CDR3 region has 13 residues. The CDR3 nucleotides are TGTGCCAGCGAGACAGGGGTTACAGGGGAGCTGTTTTTT. Residues: CASETGVTGELFF.

The table lists this clonotype with many counts. The chain joins TRBV11-3 to TRBJ2-3, with TRBD1 matching over 7 bases. CDR3 size: 14 residues. The germline V gene encodes CDR1 SGHNT and CDR2 YENEEA. The junction had 3 bases not matched to a gene; V was cut back by 4 bases and J by 2 bases. CDR3 sequence (DNA): TGTGCCAGCAGCTCAGGGACAGTCACAGATACGCAGTATTTT. Translating it yields CASSSGTVTDTQYF. The variable domain in full, completed from reference TRBV11-3 and TRBJ2-3, reads EAGVVQSPRYKIIEKKQPVAFWCNPISGHNTLYWYLQNLGQGPELLIRYENEEAVDDSQLPKDRFSAERLKGVDSTLKIQPAELGDSAVYLCASSSGTVTDTQYFGPGTRLTVL.

This clonotype was picked up many times. The rearrangement uses TRBV28 and TRBJ1-4; D is perhaps TRBD1 (5 bases). The CDR3 has 14 amino acids. CDR1 is MDHEN, CDR2 SYDVKM, per germline. Trimming stripped 6 bases from V and 4 bases from J, with 12 bases between. This CDR3 is CASREGRNNEKLFF. The CDR3, as DNA: TGTGCCAGCAGAGAGGGACGGAATAATGAAAAACTGTTTTTT.

There are a few counts of this clonotype. V is TRBV29-1 and J is TRBJ2-7; no firm D call. The CDR3 runs to 12 residues. V lost 5 bases to trimming and J lost 6 bases, with 14 bases between them. The V gene's germline CDR1 is SQVTM and CDR2 ANQGSEA. CDR3 coding DNA: TGCAGCGTTAGTAGGGATTACGGCGAGCAGTACTTC. Protein product: CSVSRDYGEQYF.

There are a few counts of this clonotype. Germline and junction disagree at one end, which may indicate a read error. The chain couples TRBV24-1 to TRBJ2-5, with D perhaps matching TRBD1 (6 bases). This CDR3 is built from 18 residues. Germline CDR1 and CDR2: KGHDR and SFDVKD. CDR3 amino acids: CATSAHGKGGREGEAQYF. CDR3 nucleotides: TGTGCCACCAGTGCCCATGGGAAAGGGGGTCGGGAAGGAGAGGCCCAGTACTTC.

This clonotype has at least ten counts. The chain joins TRBV5-1 to TRBJ2-7; perhaps D is TRBD1 or TRBD2 (6 bases each). This CDR3 is 15 amino acids long. Germline loops: CDR1 SGHRS, CDR2 YFSETQ. The ends were cut back, 0 bases at V and 6 bases at J, with 16 bases in the middle. The DNA of the CDR3 is TGCGCCAGCAGCTTGGCCTCGGGGGCCCCACGCGAGCAGTACTTC. Amino acids: CASSLASGAPREQYF.

This chain joins TRBV7-2 and TRBJ1-5; D may be TRBD1 (6 bases). The CDR3 has 17 amino acids. V shed 1 base and J shed 2 bases, with 15 bases lying between them. Germline V gives CDR1 SGHTA, CDR2 FQGNSA. CDR3 DNA sequence: TGTGCCAGCAGCTTAGTCTGGTCGGCAGGGGGCAATCAGCCCCAGCATTTT. This translates into CASSLVWSAGGNQPQHF.

This clonotype was counted many times. This sequence joins TRBV28 and TRBJ1-5; D is uncertain. In germline, CDR1 is MDHEN, CDR2 SYDVKM. The V and J ends lost 3 bases and 5 bases respectively, with 11 bases between them. The CDR3 runs to 14 residues. This CDR3 reads CASSLSVGYQPQHF. The CDR3 DNA follows: TGTGCCAGCAGTTTGTCCGTGGGTTATCAGCCCCAGCATTTT.

This clonotype was seen at least ten times. This chain joins TRBV20-1 and TRBJ2-7, with D uncertain. Germline V gene data show CDR1 as DFQATT and CDR2 as SNEGSKA (reference sequence). The V end was cut by 1 base, the J end by 3 bases, with 13 bases between. This CDR3 comprises 14 residues. In nucleotides, the CDR3 is TGCAGTGCTAGAGCCCCAAATGGGTACTACGAGCAGTACTTC. It encodes CSARAPNGYYEQYF.

This clonotype was seen ten or more times. The chain is built from TRBV6-6 and TRBJ2-5, with D maybe TRBD2 (7 bases). Trimming pared 0 bases from V and 5 bases from J, leaving 13 bases between. CDR1 is MNHNY, CDR2 SVGAGI, per germline (reference sequence). The CDR3 runs 15 residues. The CDR3, as DNA: TGTGCCAGCAGTTACTCAGGCGGGGGCCGGGAGACCCAGTACTTC. Encoded protein: CASSYSGGGRETQYF.

In this sample, this clonotype turned up a few times. The junction departs from germline at one end; a sequencing error may be responsible. The chain links TRBV9 to TRBJ1-1, with D tentatively TRBD1 (5 bases). This CDR3 is 13 amino acids long. Looked up from germline, CDR1 is SGDLS and CDR2 is YYNGEE. This chain's CDR3 is CASSAWGNTEALF. The CDR3 nucleotides read TGTGCCAGCAGCGCCTGGGGGAACACTGAAGCTCTCTTT.